Given below is one T cell receptor (beta chain) in context. Antigen unknown. The junction had 6 bases not matched to a gene; V was cut back by 4 bases and J by 6 bases. Germline CDR1 LGHNA, CDR2 YNFKEQ. The CDR3 length is 15 residues. The data stem from a study of prognosis after radiotherapy for stage I lung cancer. The genomic DNA TCR beta CDR3 region underwent two rounds of multiplex PCR. Individual primers that were specific to each TRBV and TRBJ gene served in first-round PCR. Universal primers were what the second PCR round used. TCRdb passed the multiplex PCR reads through MiXCR, listing each CDR3 protein once. The profile shows some 27,000 distinct CDR3 sequences, 30% to 40% of them singletons. General observations from the study: The study left the tumor specificity of the expanded TCR clones undetermined. Counts of unique TCR clones fell following stereotactic body radiation therapy, median 10,088 versus 6,861.

The specimen was PBMCs, collected before or after stereotactic body radiation therapy (not recorded which). The clonotype originates from a donor aged 50 or older with non-small cell lung cancer. The V and J genes are TRBV4-2 and TRBJ2-3, with TRBD2 matching over 11 bases. DNA for the CDR3: TGTGCCAGCAGCCCTACTAGCGGGAGTCTCGATACGCAGTATTTT. The encoded protein is CASSPTSGSLDTQYF.